This T cell receptor (beta chain) was found in a study of T cells in Graves' hyperthyroidism and ophthalmopathy. Germline CDR1 is DFQATT and CDR2 is SNEGSKA (reference sequence). The CDR3 runs to 12 residues. Trimming removed 5 bases at V and 4 bases at J, with 8 bases between. Diagnoses were established using clinical symptoms, serum thyroxine and TRAb, thyroid ultrasound and orbital computed tomography. This clonotype turned up a few times. Researchers amplified the TCR beta CDR3 regions from RNA transcripts. Primed by the HTBI set, a first-round RT-PCR was run on the TCR CDR3. TCRdb reprocessed the multiplex PCR reads via MiXCR and lists one record per CDR3 protein. The table records roughly 700,000 distinct CDR3 sequences, 14% of them present only once.

The chain employs TRBV20-1 and TRBJ1-4, with D uncertain. The sequenced sample consisted of blood. The receptor was isolated from a young woman with Graves' hyperthyroidism. As DNA, the CDR3 is TGCAGTGCTTTACCTCATAATGAAAAACTGTTTTTT. This codes for CSALPHNEKLFF.